The clone carrying this T cell receptor (beta chain) appeared a single time. The antigen remains undetermined. These data originate in a study of cytomegalovirus exposure and HLA in healthy donors. This CDR3 comprises 15 residues. From germline, CDR1 is PRHDT and CDR2 FYEKMQ (reference sequence). Trimming removed 3 bases at V and 3 bases at J, with 11 bases between. The PCR made use of 60 Vbeta and 13 Jbeta primers. Produced via immunoSEQ multiplex PCR; TCRdb's table is partial and in-frame only. The sample contains more than 95,000 clones, around 80% of which appear only once. Study observations and caveats: A later analysis found most CMV-associated TCR beta chains apparently HLA-restricted. Rarity held for most TCR sequences, but there were some public TCRs that occurred in many donors. Analysis performed later showed TCR beta chains linked to HLA being more clonally expanded than equally common others.

The clonotype comes from a man aged 25 to 40 in good health and CMV-seropositive. The sequenced material came from PBMCs. V and J are TRBV13 and TRBJ2-2, with D tentatively TRBD2 (7 bases). This chain's CDR3 is CASSLGGAYTGELFF. CDR3 bases: TGTGCCAGCAGCTTGGGGGGGGCGTACACCGGGGAGCTGTTTTTT. The full variable domain, in which reference TRBV13 and TRBJ2-2 provide the parts outside the CDR3, is AAGVIQSPRHLIKEKRETATLKCYPIPRHDTVYWYQQGPGQDPQFLISFYEKMQSDKGSIPDRFSAQQFSDYHSELNMSSLELGDSALYFCASSLGGAYTGELFFGEGSRLTVL.